This T cell receptor beta chain was sequenced for a study of vaccination effects on CD4 cells after COVID-19 (dated by TCRdb to the early 2020s). About the full investigation: To identify antigen-specific CD4+ T cell clonotypes by their expansion, the ViraFEST assay first stimulated PBMC with viral peptide pools and then applied TCR sequencing. Cultures from other donors in the study were sequenced using the Oncomine TCR Beta short-read assay on an Illumina iSeq 100. The study compared SARS-CoV-2 spike-specific CD4+ TCR repertoires before and after mRNA vaccination in COVID-19 convalescent patients and infection-naive vaccine recipients. Each well held over 1.5 million PBMC cultured in IMDM containing 5% human AB serum, roughly 9.6 IU/ml IL-2 and gentamicin, along with around 11 ug/ml peptides. Altogether, about 10 COVID-19 convalescent patients and several SARS-CoV-2-naive healthy vaccine recipients made up the full study. Post-vaccine samples across the study were collected a median of 72 days after the second dose, with a range of 14 to 241.

Overall study outcomes, separate from this receptor: Among healthy vaccine recipients, nearly all vaccine-induced clones were SARS-CoV-2 mono-reactive, and just 1 of 255 was cross-reactive with common cold coronaviruses. Both infection-induced and vaccine-induced clones contracted markedly at late post-vaccination timepoints, which is consistent with waning T cell responses. The study was limited by a small number of convalescent patients and lacked early post-infection timepoints.

From a lookup of the germline V gene (reference sequence), CDR1 and CDR2 are LGHDT and YNNKEL. CDR3 length: 17 amino acids, cysteine to phenylalanine. Only the CDR3 region is kept as DNA, spanning 51 bases read in frame from base 1. Here V drops 5 bases and J drops 1 base, and the junction holds 9 bases not matched to any gene. As concerns this clone: There is no known antigen for this receptor. Base qualities are not recorded, but no much larger clone differs from it by a single base.

Library method: the immunoSEQ multiplex PCR assay. DNA from the CD4+ T cells that had been cultured and isolated underwent TCR beta CDR3 sequencing. In the paper's pipeline: The analysis removed non-productive TCR sequences, trimmed reads to the CDR3 region, and retained only CDR3s that were 7 or more amino acids long. Antigen-specific clonotypes were identified using the MANAFEST web app by comparison of expansion in peptide wells against reference cultures. To be called positive, a clone needed expansion at FDR<0.05 compared with the reference and with all other wells, an odds ratio greater than 5, and a frequency greater than 0.1% in two replicate wells. Clonotypes significantly expanded in SARS-CoV-2 spike wells and in at least one common cold coronavirus spike condition were defined as cross-reactive. Using the stringdist R package, CDR3 similarity was measured by Levenshtein distance, and unrooted trees were constructed with ape in R 3.6.1. The source is immuneACCESS, and TCRdb retained only in-frame sequences with V and J called. Part of the clones is not carried over; for the studies checked, unresolved V genes explain less than half of this, and the remainder is unexplained. V and J calls and clone size follow that table, whereas D and trimming were derived from the DNA. This sample lists some 66,000 clones; 70% to 80% were detected once. Of the sample, about 2.4% falls within the top ten clones.

After less than eleven days of culture, CD4+ T cells were isolated with the EasySep CD4+ T cell isolation kit. Participants received two doses of either the BNT162b2 or the mRNA-1273 mRNA SARS-CoV-2 vaccine. The absence of prior SARS-CoV-2 infection in healthy vaccine recipients was confirmed by negative nucleocapsid antibodies before and after vaccination. On days 3 and 7, half of the culture medium was replaced with fresh IL-2-containing medium. Unless noted otherwise, every peptide stimulation condition was grown in triplicate wells. Using Ficoll-Paque Plus gradient centrifugation, PBMC were separated from whole blood and then either used fresh or cryopreserved at -140C. The QIAamp micro DNA kit was used to extract genomic DNA from the cultured CD4+ T cells.

The sequence was obtained from a human donor who received a COVID-19 vaccine. The chain uses TRBV3-1 (or the pseudogene TRBV3-2) and TRBJ1-5; TRBD1 fits 9 bases in the junction. The starting material was CD4+ T cells from PBMCs cultured without peptide, obtained after COVID-19 vaccination. In nucleotide form, the sequence is TGTGCCAGCAGCACGCAAACAGGGGGCTGCAGCAATCAGCCCCAGCATTTT. Its translation reads: CASSTQTGGCSNQPQHF.